These 28 T cell receptor beta chains were sequenced from one sample in a study of blood T cells in healthy people across ages. Combining a sample-barcoded 5' primer with a J-beta primer mix, a second PCR ran for 7 to 11 cycles. TCRdb re-derived calls from the 5' RACE reads in MiXCR, one entry per CDR3 protein. Of 890,000 or so distinct CDR3 sequences in the sample, roughly 60% are singletons; the top ten hold around a quarter. The specimen was blood. These receptors all come from a man under 40 in good health.

The V and J genes are TRBV15 and TRBJ2-3, with 7 bases aligning to TRBD2. Germline V gene lookup returns CDR1 LNHNV and CDR2 YYDKDF (reference sequence). J gave up 0 bases and V 5 bases, and 8 bases lay outside the gene matches. The CDR3 spans 16 residues. This CDR3 reads CATSPPGGVSTDTQYF. CDR3 sequence (DNA): TGTGCCACCAGCCCCCCTGGGGGGGTTAGCACAGATACGCAGTATTTT.

J is TRBJ2-7 and V is TRBV5-1; 8 positions match TRBD2. J was trimmed by 6 bases and V by 2 bases; bases with no gene match: 7. The CDR3 spans 14 residues. From germline, CDR1 is SGHRS and CDR2 YFSETQ. The CDR3 sequence: CASSFGGGNGEQYF. CDR3 nucleotides: TGCGCCAGCAGCTTCGGCGGGGGGAACGGCGAGCAGTACTTC. Based on the CDR3 plus reference TRBV5-1 and TRBJ2-7, the full variable domain is KAGVTQTPRYLIKTRGQQVTLSCSPISGHRSVSWYQQTPGQGLQFLFEYFSETQRNKGNFPGRFSGRQFSNSRSEMNVSTLELGDSALYLCASSFGGGNGEQYFGPGTRLTVT.

V usage is TRBV5-5 and J usage is TRBJ2-7; D unclear. The germline CDR1 and CDR2 sequences are SGHKS and YYEKEE (reference sequence). The V gene lost 3 bases and the J gene lost 0 bases, with 10 bases spanning the gap. The CDR3 extends over 14 amino acids. CDR3 nucleotides: TGTGCCAGCAGCTCCTCATTAGTCTCCTACGAGCAGTACTTC. Translated: CASSSSLVSYEQYF.

The CDR3 nucleotides are TGTGCCAGCAGTGAATGGAGTAGCGGGGGCTTAGAGAATGAGCAGTTCTTC. Translated, it gives CASSEWSSGGLENEQFF. The chain carries TRBV6-1 and TRBJ2-1; 9 bases fit TRBD2. The CDR3 extends over 17 amino acids. Unmatched junction bases numbered 12, after V lost 2 bases and J lost 7 bases. Germline values: CDR1 MNHNS, CDR2 SASEGT.

This clonotype appeared once. The chain couples TRBV28 to TRBJ2-5; 9 nucleotides agree with TRBD1. The V gene's germline CDR1 is MDHEN and CDR2 SYDVKM. The CDR3 has 16 amino acids. Trimming removed 5 bases from V and 4 bases from J; junction bases left unmatched: 11. CDR3 protein: CASSPPRTGAGETQYF. The CDR3 DNA reads as TGTGCCAGCAGTCCGCCTCGGACAGGGGCGGGAGAGACCCAGTACTTC.

V usage is TRBV27 and J usage is TRBJ1-1, with 7 nucleotides matching TRBD1. V gave up 5 bases and J gave up 1 base; unmatched junction bases: 4. The CDR3 spans 14 residues. CDR1 and CDR2 (germline): MNHEY, SMNVEV (reference sequence). CDR3 nucleotides: TGTGCCAGCAGTATCAAGGGGGCGAACACTGAAGCTTTCTTT. Translating it yields CASSIKGANTEAFF.

This clonotype was observed a single time. The gene calls are TRBV7-2 and TRBJ1-4; D gene ambiguous. V was pared by 5 bases and J by 8 bases, with 15 bases between. Germline-derived CDR1 and CDR2 are SGHTA and FQGNSA. This CDR3 region has 14 residues. The CDR3 loop reads CASSVVGSGEKLFF. The CDR3 nucleotides are TGTGCCAGCAGCGTAGTAGGGTCGGGCGAAAAACTGTTTTTT.

The rearrangement links TRBV6-5 to TRBJ1-2, with TRBD1 identical over 8 bases. The CDR3 covers 16 residues. Germline V gene data show CDR1 as MNHEY and CDR2 as SVGAGI. The J segment lost 0 bases and the V segment lost 2 bases, leaving 5 bases of the junction unmatched. The CDR3 sequence: CASSYTRTGTNYGYTF. CDR3 nucleotide sequence: TGTGCCAGCAGTTACACCCGGACAGGGACTAACTATGGCTACACCTTC.

The genes are TRBV20-1 and TRBJ2-7, with 9 bases matching TRBD1. CDR3 length equals 13 residues. The germline gives CDR1 DFQATT, CDR2 SNEGSKA (reference sequence). V gave up 6 bases and J gave up 5 bases; unmatched junction bases: 8. In nucleotides, the CDR3 is TGCAGTGCGCTCCGGGACAGGGTCCACGAGCAGTACTTC. This sequence encodes CSALRDRVHEQYF.

This chain uses TRBV7-2 with TRBJ2-5; TRBD2 aligns across 9 bases. Germline CDR1 reads SGHTA; CDR2 reads FQGNSA. V shed 1 base, J shed 9 bases, and the junction held 15 bases outside the gene matches. CDR3 length equals 17 residues. The DNA for the CDR3 is TGTGCCAGCAGCTTAGTAGGAGGCGCTAGCGGGGTGTCGGCCCAGTACTTC. Translating gives CASSLVGGASGVSAQYF.

This clonotype occurred a few times. An end of the junction does not agree with germline; a read error may underlie this. The genes are TRBV4-3 and TRBJ2-7, with 8 bases that match TRBD2. CDR1 is LGHNA, CDR2 YSLEER, per germline. The CDR3 loop spans 13 amino acids. The CDR3 loop is CASSPRGGYEQYF. In nucleotides, the CDR3 is TGTGCCAGCAGCCCCCGGGGGGGGTACGAGCAGTACTTC.

As to this clonotype: The junction departs from the called germline gene at one end, perhaps through a read error. V and J are TRBV6-5 and TRBJ2-7; D gene ambiguous. The CDR3 extends over 14 amino acids. The germline gives CDR1 MNHEY, CDR2 SVGAGI. CDR3 sequence (DNA): TGTGCCAGCAGTGACTCGAGTCCCTCCTACGAGCAGTACTTC. Residues: CASSDSSPSYEQYF.

V usage is TRBV25-1 and J usage is TRBJ1-2, with 7 bases lining up with TRBD1. Trimming cost V 3 bases and J 0 bases; bases outside gene matches: 16. Germline CDR1 and CDR2: MGHDK and SYGVNS. The CDR3 totals 19 residues. CDR3 region: CASSELDRPSSLANYGYTF. CDR3 nucleotides: TGTGCCAGCAGTGAGTTGGACAGGCCGTCTTCCTTAGCTAACTATGGCTACACCTTC.

J is TRBJ2-7 and V is TRBV9, with 9 bases that match TRBD2. The CDR3 has 14 residues. The germline CDR1 and CDR2 sequences are SGDLS and YYNGEE. Trimming took 4 bases from V and 6 from J; bases not matched to a gene: 8. CDR3 residues: CASSPSGVGVEQYF. The CDR3 coding sequence is TGTGCCAGCAGCCCTAGCGGGGTCGGGGTCGAGCAGTACTTC.

V gene TRBV28 combines with J gene TRBJ1-6; 9 nucleotides agree with TRBD1. Germline CDR1 MDHEN, CDR2 SYDVKM. With V trimmed by 3 bases and J by 7 bases, 4 bases remained unmatched. The CDR3 runs to 15 residues. CDR3 nucleotide sequence: TGTGCCAGCAGTTTGCTACAGGGGGCAAATTCACCCCTCCACTTT. This translates into CASSLLQGANSPLHF. Using reference TRBV28 and TRBJ1-6 for the parts outside the CDR3, the full variable domain is DVKVTQSSRYLVKRTGEKVFLECVQDMDHENMFWYRQDPGLGLRLIYFSYDVKMKEKGDIPEGYSVSREKKERFSLILESASTNQTSMYLCASSLLQGANSPLHFGNGTRLTVT.

The CDR3 nucleotides are TGCGCCAGCAGCCAAGAACGTACTAGCGGTAGCACAGATACGCAGTATTTT. Translated, it gives CASSQERTSGSTDTQYF. V is TRBV4-1 and J is TRBJ2-3; 8 bases fit TRBD2. The ends lost 0 bases at V and 0 bases at J; junction bases unmatched: 5. Germline CDR1 and CDR2: MGHRA and YSYEKL. The CDR3 runs 17 residues.

This clonotype came up once. The gene calls are TRBV14 and TRBJ1-2, with D uncertain. In germline, CDR1 is SGHDN, CDR2 FVKESK. The CDR3 totals 15 residues. V was clipped by 2 bases and J by 6 bases, with 16 bases between them. CDR3 coding DNA: TGTGCCAGCAGCCAAATCGGGTGGGGAAGCGATGGCTACACCTTC. It encodes CASSQIGWGSDGYTF.

V gene TRBV6-5 combines with J gene TRBJ2-5, with D perhaps TRBD2 (5 bases). CDR3 size: 16 residues. Deletions cut 0 bases from V and 0 bases from J, with 11 bases between. The germline gives CDR1 MNHEY, CDR2 SVGAGI. The CDR3 DNA reads as TGTGCCAGCAGTTACTCGTACAGAGGGTACCAAGAGACCCAGTACTTC. It specifies CASSYSYRGYQETQYF.

This clonotype was recorded only once. V gene TRBV20-1 combines with J gene TRBJ2-7, with 9 bases lining up with TRBD2. Germline V lookup: CDR1 DFQATT, CDR2 SNEGSKA (reference sequence). This CDR3 region has 16 residues. The junction had 14 bases not matched to a gene; V was cut back by 6 bases and J by 2 bases. CDR3 coding DNA: TGCAGTGCCCAAGGGTTACTAGCGGGCCACACCTACGAGCAGTACTTC. Translation gives CSAQGLLAGHTYEQYF.

CDR3 sequence reads: CSVAASGGAGEQFF. CDR3 sequence (DNA): TGCAGCGTGGCGGCTAGCGGGGGGGCCGGTGAGCAGTTCTTC. This chain uses TRBV29-1 with TRBJ2-1; 12 bases agree with TRBD2. The germline V gene has CDR1 SQVTM and CDR2 ANQGSEA. V lost 6 bases and J lost 9; bases outside the gene matches: 9. This CDR3 contains 14 residues.

V and J are TRBV12-3 or TRBV12-4 and TRBJ2-5; D is perhaps TRBD2 (6 bases). The CDR3 has 15 amino acids. The V and J ends lost 4 bases and 11 bases respectively, with 23 bases between them. The CDR3 protein is CASSSRGTPSREQYF. In nucleotides, the CDR3 is TGTGCCAGCAGTTCCCGGGGGACCCCGTCTAGGGAGCAGTACTTC.

This clonotype was seen more than once but under ten times. This chain connects TRBV7-2 to TRBJ2-5; no reliable D call. V dropped 7 bases and J dropped 5 bases, with 8 bases sitting between them. The V gene's germline CDR1 is SGHTA and CDR2 FQGNSA. CDR3 length equals 11 residues. The CDR3 protein is CASTLLETQYF. The CDR3 DNA reads as TGTGCCAGCACCTTGCTGGAGACCCAGTACTTC.

This rearrangement joins TRBV10-3 to TRBJ2-1; D unresolved. The V gene's germline CDR1 is ENHRY and CDR2 SYGVKD. CDR3 length: 15 amino acids. Trimming stripped 0 bases from V and 4 bases from J, with 10 bases between. The CDR3, as DNA: TGTGCCATCAGTGAGTCAACAGCCAAATACAATGAGCAGTTCTTC. It translates to CAISESTAKYNEQFF.

The sample holds a few counts of this clonotype. The chain recombines TRBV4-3 with TRBJ1-2; D is ambiguous. The V gene lost 0 bases and the J gene lost 2 bases, with 10 bases spanning the gap. Germline-derived CDR1 and CDR2 are LGHNA and YSLEER. The CDR3 runs 15 residues. The CDR3 nucleotides read TGCGCCAGCAGCCAAGATGCTAAGGGAAACTATGGCTACACCTTC. This translates into CASSQDAKGNYGYTF.

The chain employs TRBV20-1 and TRBJ1-5, with 9 positions matching TRBD1. CDR1 and CDR2 from the germline V gene are DFQATT and SNEGSKA (reference sequence). V lost 6 bases, J lost 4 bases, and 7 bases stayed unmatched. The length of the CDR3 is 14 residues. The CDR3 DNA follows: TGCAGTGCGCAGGACAGGGGCGAAAATCAGCCCCAGCATTTT. Its protein is CSAQDRGENQPQHF.

This clonotype came up a few times. This chain connects TRBV7-2 to TRBJ2-1, with 10 bases fitting TRBD2. CDR3 length equals 17 residues. V shed 7 bases, J shed 12 bases, and the junction held 21 bases outside the gene matches. In germline, CDR1 is SGHTA, CDR2 FQGNSA. The DNA of the CDR3 is TGTGCCAGCATCGAAACGGGGGCTAGCGGGGGAGGAGGAGGGCAGTTCTTC. It is translated as CASIETGASGGGGGQFF. Using reference TRBV7-2 and TRBJ2-1 for the parts outside the CDR3, the full variable domain is GAGVSQSPSNKVTEKGKDVELRCDPISGHTALYWYRQSLGQGLEFLIYFQGNSAPDKSGLPSDRFSAERTGGSVSTLTIQRTQQEDSAVYLCASIETGASGGGGGQFFGPGTRLTVL.

This clonotype was observed a handful of times. The rearrangement joins TRBV7-2 to TRBJ1-2; D gene uncertain. Germline loops: CDR1 SGHTA, CDR2 FQGNSA. The CDR3 spans 14 residues. V was clipped by 4 bases and J by 4 bases, with 13 bases between them. For the CDR3, the DNA is TGTGCCAGCAGCTCCCCAGTGTTCAGCTATGGCTACACCTTC. Amino acids: CASSSPVFSYGYTF.

The chain uses TRBV20-1 and TRBJ2-2, with 7 bases matching TRBD2. V gave up 6 bases and J gave up 3 bases; unmatched junction bases: 4. This CDR3 region has 13 residues. Germline loops: CDR1 DFQATT, CDR2 SNEGSKA (reference sequence). The CDR3: CSAERDYTGELFF. As DNA, the CDR3 is TGCAGTGCGGAGCGGGATTACACCGGGGAGCTGTTTTTT.